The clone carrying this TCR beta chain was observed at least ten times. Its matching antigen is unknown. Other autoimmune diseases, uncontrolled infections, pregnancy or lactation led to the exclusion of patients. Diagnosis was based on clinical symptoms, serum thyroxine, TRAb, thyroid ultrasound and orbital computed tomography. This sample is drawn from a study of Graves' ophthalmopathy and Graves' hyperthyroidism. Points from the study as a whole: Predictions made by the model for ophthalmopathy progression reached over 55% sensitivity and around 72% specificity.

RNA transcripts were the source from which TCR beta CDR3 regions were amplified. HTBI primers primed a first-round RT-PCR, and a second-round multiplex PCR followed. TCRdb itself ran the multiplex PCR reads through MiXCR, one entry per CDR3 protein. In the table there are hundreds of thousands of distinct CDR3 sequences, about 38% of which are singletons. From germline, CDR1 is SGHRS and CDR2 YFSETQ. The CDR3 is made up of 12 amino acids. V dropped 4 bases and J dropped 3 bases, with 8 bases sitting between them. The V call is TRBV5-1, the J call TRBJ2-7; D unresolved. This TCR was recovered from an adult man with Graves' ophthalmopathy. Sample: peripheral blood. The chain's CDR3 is CASSPTGYEQYF. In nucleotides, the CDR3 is TGCGCCAGCAGCCCGACTGGCTACGAGCAGTACTTC.